The sample holds one count of the clone carrying this TCR beta chain. Expressed TCRB transcripts were sequenced, since all the RNA that had been isolated was reverse transcribed. The data were produced by immunoSEQ multiplex PCR, yet TCRdb's version contains in-frame clones alone and is incomplete. The table lists around 160,000 clones, under 60% of them singletons. Germline V gene data show CDR1 as MNHNS and CDR2 as SASEGT. The V and J ends lost 4 bases and 0 bases respectively, with 9 bases between them. The CDR3 consists of 15 residues. This record comes from a study of beta chain features in type 1 diabetes. Study summary: All samples combined gave fewer than 110 million sorted cells for examination.

This receptor was obtained from a man younger than 30 in good health. Sequencing was carried out using Tregs from blood. The rearrangement uses TRBV6-1 and TRBJ2-2; no clear D. Here the CDR3 reads CASSAHSPNTGELFF. The CDR3, as DNA: TGTGCCAGCAGTGCACACAGCCCGAACACCGGGGAGCTGTTTTTT.